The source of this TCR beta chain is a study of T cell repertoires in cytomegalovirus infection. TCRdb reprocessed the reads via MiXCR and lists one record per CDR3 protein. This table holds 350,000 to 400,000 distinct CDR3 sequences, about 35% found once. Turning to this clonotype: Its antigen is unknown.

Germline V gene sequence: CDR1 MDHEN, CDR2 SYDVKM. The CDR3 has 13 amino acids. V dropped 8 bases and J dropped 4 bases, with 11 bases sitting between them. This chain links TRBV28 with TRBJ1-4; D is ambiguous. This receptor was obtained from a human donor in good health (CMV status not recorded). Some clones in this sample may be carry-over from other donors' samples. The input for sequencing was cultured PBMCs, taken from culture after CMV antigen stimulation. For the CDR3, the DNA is TGTGCCAGCGGTCAGGTTTATAATGAAAAACTGTTTTTT. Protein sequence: CASGQVYNEKLFF.